This paragraph reports one T cell receptor (beta chain). What it binds is not known. Libraries were prepared by immunoSEQ multiplex PCR; TCRdb keeps only in-frame clonotypes and omits some of them. In the table there are 140,000 to 150,000 clones, about 90% of which are singletons. CDR3 length equals 17 residues. Per the germline V gene, CDR1 is SGHRS and CDR2 is YFSETQ. Trimming cost V 2 bases and J 0 bases; bases outside gene matches: 5. The data derive from a study of T cell responses to AZD1222 COVID-19 vaccine. Study-wide points: Repertoire samples came only from after the peak T cell response. Receipt of two AZD1222 doses was followed by a rise in Spike-specific TCR breadth and depth.

The gene calls are TRBV5-1 and TRBJ2-1, with 10 bases identical to TRBD2. This specimen was peripheral blood, taken 28 days after the second dose of the MenACWY control vaccine. The sequence derives from an adult who received the MenACWY meningococcal vaccine as a control. CDR3 region: CASSFTSGTSSYNEQFF. The DNA for the CDR3 is TGCGCCAGCAGCTTCACTAGCGGGACTAGCTCCTACAATGAGCAGTTCTTC.